The 30 T cell receptor beta chains below come from one sample, sequenced in a study of blood T cell repertoires in COVID-19. Measured with immunoSEQ multiplex PCR; TCRdb has only the in-frame clones, and not every one. The sample holds about 360,000 clones, about 86% seen once. The sample was peripheral blood. The receptor set was obtained from a woman between 55 and 75 years old with COVID-19, enrolled during active disease.

The chain recombines TRBV9 with TRBJ1-5; D is perhaps TRBD1 (5 bases). Germline loops: CDR1 SGDLS, CDR2 YYNGEE. V lost 4 bases to trimming and J lost 2 bases, with 13 bases between them. The length of the CDR3 is 15 residues. CDR3 nucleotides: TGTGCCAGCAGCCAAGGGAGGGGAGGCAATCAGCCCCAGCATTTT. Amino acid sequence: CASSQGRGGNQPQHF.

The rearrangement joins TRBV9 to TRBJ2-7; a weak D match, TRBD2 (6 bases). The CDR3 has 14 residues. V gave up 0 bases and J gave up 12 bases, with 19 bases separating them. Germline lookup yields CDR1 SGDLS and CDR2 YYNGEE. The CDR3 loop reads CASSVDGTGGTVYF. CDR3 sequence (DNA): TGTGCCAGCAGCGTAGATGGGACTGGGGGGACTGTGTACTTC.

Points on this clone: At one of its ends the junction is not consistent with the germline gene, which may arise from a read error. The V call is TRBV5-1, the J call TRBJ1-2; 7 nucleotides line up with TRBD1. The CDR3 contains 13 residues. Germline loops: CDR1 SGHRS, CDR2 YFSETQ. In DNA form, the CDR3 reads TGCGCCAGCAACTTGGGACAGAACTATGGCTACACCTTC. Translation: CASNLGQNYGYTF.

The chain uses TRBV5-1 and TRBJ1-2; the D is unclear. V was clipped by 2 bases and J by 7 bases, with 9 bases between them. This CDR3 is built from 12 residues. In germline, CDR1 is SGHRS, CDR2 YFSETQ. The CDR3 region has the DNA TGCGCCAGCAGCTTCTCGGGTATTGGCTACACCTTC. This translates into CASSFSGIGYTF.

The V and J genes are TRBV27 and TRBJ2-3, with 12 bases lining up with TRBD2. Germline lookup yields CDR1 MNHEY and CDR2 SMNVEV (reference sequence). The CDR3 is made up of 20 amino acids. J lost 2 bases, V lost 1 base, and 13 bases had no gene match. CDR3 sequence (DNA): TGTGCCAGCAGTTTATTTCTAGCGGGGGGGCCGGGGCGGAACACAGATACGCAGTATTTT. It yields the protein CASSLFLAGGPGRNTDTQYF.

The chain couples TRBV12-3 or TRBV12-4 to TRBJ1-6; D is perhaps TRBD1 (6 bases). This CDR3 has 13 residues. The V gene lost 3 bases and the J gene lost 11 bases, with 11 bases spanning the gap. The CDR3 loop reads CASSLSGDPPLHF. The CDR3 region has the DNA TGTGCCAGCAGTTTGTCAGGGGATCCACCCCTCCACTTT.

This sequence joins TRBV29-1 and TRBJ1-1; D gene uncertain. V was shortened by 3 bases and J by 1 base, with 9 bases between the two germline ends. There are 13 residues in the CDR3. Germline CDR1 reads SQVTM; CDR2 reads ANQGSEA. The CDR3 loop is CSVDRGGNTEAFF. In nucleotides, the CDR3 is TGCAGCGTTGACCGGGGAGGGAACACTGAAGCTTTCTTT.

This clone has just a few counts. The rearrangement uses TRBV5-5 and TRBJ1-6; D is ambiguous. Looked up from germline, CDR1 is SGHKS and CDR2 is YYEKEE (reference sequence). This CDR3 is built from 15 residues. Trimming took 4 bases from V and 0 from J, leaving 8 bases between them. The CDR3 is CASSLGSSYNSPLHF. CDR3 nucleotide sequence: TGTGCCAGCAGCCTGGGGAGCTCCTATAATTCACCCCTCCACTTT.

The chain uses TRBV5-1 and TRBJ2-2; D is unclear. With 0 bases removed from V and 4 bases from J, the gap between germline ends came to 13 bases. CDR3 size: 16 residues. The V gene's germline CDR1 is SGHRS and CDR2 YFSETQ. In DNA form, the CDR3 reads TGCGCCAGCAGCTTGGCCGACTGGCGAGTCACCGGGGAGCTGTTTTTT. Protein: CASSLADWRVTGELFF.

The chain has TRBV5-6 and TRBJ1-2; a possible D gene is TRBD1 (5 bases). The CDR3 consists of 14 residues. Trimming removed 0 bases at V and 4 bases at J, with 10 bases between. CDR1 and CDR2 (germline): SGHDT, YYEEEE. The CDR3, as DNA: TGTGCCAGCAGCTTGGAACCCAGGGCCTATGGCTACACCTTC. Its protein product is CASSLEPRAYGYTF.

The CDR3 bases are TGTGCCAGCAGCCCATCTTCCAGGGGAATTGAAGCTTTCTTT. This gives the protein CASSPSSRGIEAFF. The chain employs TRBV3-1 (or the pseudogene TRBV3-2) and TRBJ1-1; possible D gene TRBD1, 6 bases. V was clipped by 4 bases and J by 7 bases, with 16 bases between them. Germline V gene sequence: CDR1 LGHDT, CDR2 YNNKEL (reference sequence). The CDR3 totals 14 residues.

This clone was seen a few times. The chain carries TRBV11-2 and TRBJ2-2; 8 bases map to TRBD1. Germline V gene sequence: CDR1 SGHAT, CDR2 FQNNGV. The V gene end was trimmed by 5 bases and the J gene end by 6 bases; junction bases not matched to a gene: 11. The CDR3 length is 16 residues. The DNA of the CDR3 is TGTGCCAGCAGCCCACTTCGGACAGGGCGTCCCGGGGAGCTGTTTTTT. This gives the protein CASSPLRTGRPGELFF.

This chain connects TRBV3-1 (or the pseudogene TRBV3-2) to TRBJ2-7; 9 bases fit TRBD1. The CDR3 runs to 14 residues. V was clipped by 2 bases and J by 6 bases; unmatched bases: 5. CDR1 LGHDT and CDR2 YNNKEL come from the germline V gene (reference sequence). The CDR3 bases are TGTGCCAGCAGCCAACAGACAGGGGGAGGCGAGCAGTACTTC. Translating it yields CASSQQTGGGEQYF.

The chain links TRBV7-2 to TRBJ1-2; a weak D match, TRBD1 (6 bases). In germline, CDR1 is SGHTA, CDR2 FQGNSA. The V end lost 2 bases, the J end lost 8 bases, and 12 bases lay between the germline ends. The CDR3 covers 13 residues. Here the CDR3 DNA reads TGTGCCAGCAGCTTAACATCGGGGGGCGGCTACACCTTC. This sequence encodes CASSLTSGGGYTF.

This clone came up a few times. This chain connects TRBV5-5 to TRBJ1-2; D unclear. CDR1 SGHKS and CDR2 YYEKEE come from the germline V gene (reference sequence). The CDR3 extends over 13 amino acids. The germline V and J ends were trimmed by 4 bases and 4 bases, with 11 bases remaining between them. CDR3 region: CASSESPGYGYTF. CDR3 sequence (DNA): TGTGCCAGCAGCGAATCACCGGGCTATGGCTACACCTTC.

This clone came up once. This chain links TRBV9 with TRBJ1-3; 7 bases line up with TRBD1. CDR1 and CDR2 (germline): SGDLS, YYNGEE. There are 18 residues in the CDR3. The J segment lost 0 bases and the V segment lost 3 bases, leaving 12 bases of the junction unmatched. The CDR3 nucleotides read TGTGCCAGCAGCGAAACTATAGGACAGGTGGCCTCTGGAAACACCATATATTTT. Amino acid sequence: CASSETIGQVASGNTIYF.

This chain links TRBV11-3 with TRBJ2-4; 9 nucleotides align to TRBD1. CDR1 SGHNT and CDR2 YENEEA come from the germline V gene. The ends lost 3 bases at V and 1 base at J; junction bases unmatched: 7. This CDR3 region has 17 residues. The CDR3 region has the DNA TGTGCCAGCAGCTTGAGGGACAGGGCTGGCGCCAAAAACATTCAGTACTTC. It specifies CASSLRDRAGAKNIQYF.

The chain links TRBV9 to TRBJ1-1; D not resolved. Germline V gene sequence: CDR1 SGDLS, CDR2 YYNGEE. V lost 4 bases to trimming and J lost 4 bases, with 14 bases between them. This CDR3 region has 14 residues. The CDR3 here is CASSSNSELTEAFF. DNA of the CDR3: TGTGCCAGCAGCTCAAACAGTGAACTCACTGAAGCTTTCTTT. The variable domain in full, completed from reference TRBV9 and TRBJ1-1, reads DSGVTQTPKHLITATGQRVTLRCSPRSGDLSVYWYQQSLDQGLQFLIQYYNGEERAKGNILERFSAQQFPDLHSELNLSSLELGDSALYFCASSSNSELTEAFFGQGTRLTVV.

The rearrangement joins TRBV27 to TRBJ1-4; D is undetermined. Germline lookup yields CDR1 MNHEY and CDR2 SMNVEV (reference sequence). CDR3 length: 14 residues. The germline V and J ends were trimmed by 3 bases and 9 bases, with 14 bases remaining between them. CDR3: CASSFGGTDKKLFF. The CDR3 DNA is TGTGCCAGCAGTTTCGGTGGAACCGACAAAAAACTGTTTTTT.

J is TRBJ1-1 and V is TRBV7-3; 7 bases match TRBD1. The CDR3 extends over 15 amino acids. CDR1 is SGHTA and CDR2 is FQGTGA in the germline V gene. J was trimmed by 3 bases and V by 1 base; bases with no gene match: 5. DNA for the CDR3: TGTGCCAGCAGCTTAAATATAGGGGGCTACACTGAAGCTTTCTTT. The encoded protein is CASSLNIGGYTEAFF.

The V and J genes are TRBV13 and TRBJ1-2, with a weak D call TRBD1 (6 bases). Looked up from germline, CDR1 is PRHDT and CDR2 is FYEKMQ (reference sequence). CDR3 size: 15 residues. The germline V and J ends were trimmed by 0 bases and 3 bases, with 11 bases remaining between them. The CDR3 loop reads CASSLGRGAHYGYTF. For the CDR3, the DNA is TGTGCCAGCAGCTTAGGCAGGGGCGCCCACTATGGCTACACCTTC.

V usage is TRBV6-5 and J usage is TRBJ1-5; D gene ambiguous. The germline CDR1 and CDR2 sequences are MNHEY and SVGAGI. This CDR3 comprises 16 residues. With 2 bases removed from V and 0 bases from J, the gap between germline ends came to 11 bases. The CDR3, as DNA: TGTGCCAGCAGTTACGGCGGATTGTATAGCAATCAGCCCCAGCATTTT. Amino acid sequence: CASSYGGLYSNQPQHF.

V and J are TRBV29-1 and TRBJ1-5; 10 positions match TRBD1. Germline V gives CDR1 SQVTM, CDR2 ANQGSEA. There are 13 residues in the CDR3. With V trimmed by 4 bases and J by 5 bases, 2 bases remained unmatched. The CDR3 loop is CSVGQGAYQPQHF. The CDR3 DNA reads as TGCAGCGTTGGACAGGGGGCCTATCAGCCCCAGCATTTT. Full variable domain (rest looked up from reference TRBV29-1 and TRBJ1-5): SAVISQKPSRDICQRGTSLTIQCQVDSQVTMMFWYRQQPGQSLTLIATANQGSEATYESGFVIDKFPISRPNLTFSTLTVSNMSPEDSSIYLCSVGQGAYQPQHFGDGTRLSIL.

J is TRBJ1-5 and V is TRBV6-5; 8 bases agree with TRBD1. This CDR3 region has 15 residues. V dropped 2 bases and J dropped 2; count of bases not matched to a gene: 2. Per germline, CDR1 MNHEY and CDR2 SVGAGI. The CDR3 protein is CASSYGQGGNQPQHF. The CDR3 nucleotides read TGTGCCAGCAGTTACGGACAGGGAGGCAATCAGCCCCAGCATTTT.

The chain is built from TRBV18 and TRBJ2-3; D is uncertain. The CDR3 contains 14 residues. V was cut by 4 bases and J by 1 base, with 9 bases left in between. The germline gives CDR1 KGHSH, CDR2 LQKENI. CDR3 amino acids: CASSRRRGTDTQYF. CDR3 coding DNA: TGTGCCAGCTCACGGCGTCGGGGCACAGATACGCAGTATTTT.

The rearrangement uses TRBV27 and TRBJ1-5; no clear D gene. The V end was cut by 0 bases, the J end by 7 bases, with 7 bases between. The germline V gene encodes CDR1 MNHEY and CDR2 SMNVEV (reference sequence). The CDR3 has 13 residues. CDR3 sequence (DNA): TGTGCCAGCAGTTTATCTGTCTCGCAGCCCCAGCATTTT. Its translation is CASSLSVSQPQHF.

This chain joins TRBV4-1 and TRBJ1-1; no definite D call. Trimming left V 0 bases short and J 0 bases short, with 5 bases between. The CDR3 consists of 14 residues. Per the germline V gene, CDR1 is MGHRA and CDR2 is YSYEKL. The CDR3 here is CASSQERLNTEAFF. DNA for the CDR3: TGCGCCAGCAGCCAAGAGCGGTTGAACACTGAAGCTTTCTTT.

The rearrangement uses TRBV13 and TRBJ1-2; 7 bases map to TRBD1. V lost 4 bases, J lost 2 bases, and 4 bases stayed unmatched. The germline V gene encodes CDR1 PRHDT and CDR2 FYEKMQ (reference sequence). The CDR3 is 14 residues long. This chain's CDR3 is CASSWTGENYGYTF. DNA of the CDR3: TGTGCCAGCAGCTGGACAGGAGAAAACTATGGCTACACCTTC.

The rearrangement uses TRBV5-1 and TRBJ1-1; 8 bases agree with TRBD1. CDR3 length: 17 residues. The trim removed 2 bases at V and 3 bases at J, leaving 12 bases unmatched. Germline CDR1 SGHRS, CDR2 YFSETQ. The CDR3 protein is CASSFEQGVNQDTEAFF. The CDR3 bases are TGCGCCAGCAGCTTCGAACAGGGGGTAAATCAGGACACTGAAGCTTTCTTT.

The chain carries TRBV15 and TRBJ2-7; 9 nucleotides match TRBD2. CDR3 size: 15 residues. Germline V gives CDR1 LNHNV, CDR2 YYDKDF (reference sequence). Unmatched junction bases numbered 4, after V lost 0 bases and J lost 4 bases. The DNA of the CDR3 is TGTGCCACCAGCAGAGAGGGCGGGGGGGCATACGAGCAGTACTTC. Encoded protein: CATSREGGGAYEQYF.